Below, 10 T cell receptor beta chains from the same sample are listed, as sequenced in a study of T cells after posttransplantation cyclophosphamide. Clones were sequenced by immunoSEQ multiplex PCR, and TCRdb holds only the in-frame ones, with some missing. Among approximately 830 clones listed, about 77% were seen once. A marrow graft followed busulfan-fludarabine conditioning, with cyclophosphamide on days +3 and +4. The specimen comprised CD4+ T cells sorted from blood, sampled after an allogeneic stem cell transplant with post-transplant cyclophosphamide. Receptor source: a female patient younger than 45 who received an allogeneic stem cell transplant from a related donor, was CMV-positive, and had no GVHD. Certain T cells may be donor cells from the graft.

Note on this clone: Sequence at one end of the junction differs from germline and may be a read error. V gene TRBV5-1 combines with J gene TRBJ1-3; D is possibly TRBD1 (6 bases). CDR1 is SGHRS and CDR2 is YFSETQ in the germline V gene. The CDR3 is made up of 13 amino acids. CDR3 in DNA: TGCGTCAGCAGCCAGGACAGAGGAAACACCATATATTTT. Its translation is CVSSQDRGNTIYF.

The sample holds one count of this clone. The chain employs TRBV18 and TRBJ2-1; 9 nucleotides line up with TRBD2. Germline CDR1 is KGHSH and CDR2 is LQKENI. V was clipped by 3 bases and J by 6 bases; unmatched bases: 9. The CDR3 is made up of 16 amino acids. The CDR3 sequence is CASSPTRRLAVNEQFF. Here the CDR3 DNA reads TGTGCCAGCTCACCGACCCGGCGACTAGCGGTCAATGAGCAGTTCTTC.

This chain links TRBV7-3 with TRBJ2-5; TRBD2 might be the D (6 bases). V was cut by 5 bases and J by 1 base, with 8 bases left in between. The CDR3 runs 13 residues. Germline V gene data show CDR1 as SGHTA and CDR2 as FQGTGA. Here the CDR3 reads CASSRGSQETQYF. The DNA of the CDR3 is TGTGCCAGCAGCCGGGGGTCCCAAGAGACCCAGTACTTC.

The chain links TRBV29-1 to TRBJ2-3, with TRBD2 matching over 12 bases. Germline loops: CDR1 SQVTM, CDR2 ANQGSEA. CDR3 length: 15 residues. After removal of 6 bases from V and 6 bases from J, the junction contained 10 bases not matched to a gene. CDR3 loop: CSVPLAGGPGDTQYF. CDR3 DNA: TGCAGCGTCCCCCTAGCGGGGGGGCCCGGGGATACGCAGTATTTT.

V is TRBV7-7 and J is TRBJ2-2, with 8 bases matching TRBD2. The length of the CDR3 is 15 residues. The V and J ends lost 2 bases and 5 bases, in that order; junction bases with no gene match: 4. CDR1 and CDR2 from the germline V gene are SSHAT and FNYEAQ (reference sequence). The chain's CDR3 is CASSLFRGGTGELFF. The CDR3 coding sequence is TGTGCCAGCAGCTTATTTCGGGGGGGAACCGGGGAGCTGTTTTTT. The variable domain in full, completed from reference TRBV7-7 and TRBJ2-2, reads GAGVSQSPRYKVTKRGQDVTLRCDPISSHATLYWYQQALGQGPEFLTYFNYEAQPDKSGLPSDRFSAERPEGSISTLTIQRTEQRDSAMYRCASSLFRGGTGELFFGEGSRLTVL.

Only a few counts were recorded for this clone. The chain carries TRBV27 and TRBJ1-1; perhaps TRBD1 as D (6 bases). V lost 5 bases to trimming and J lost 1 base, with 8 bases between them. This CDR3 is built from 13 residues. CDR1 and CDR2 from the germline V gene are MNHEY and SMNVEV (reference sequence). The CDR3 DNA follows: TGTGCCAGCAGTCAACAGGGGAACACTGAAGCTTTCTTT. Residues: CASSQQGNTEAFF.

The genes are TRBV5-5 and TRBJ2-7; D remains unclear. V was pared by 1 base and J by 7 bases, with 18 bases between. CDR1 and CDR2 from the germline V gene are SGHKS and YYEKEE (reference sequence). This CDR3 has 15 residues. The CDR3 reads CASSLLSRIQSEQYF. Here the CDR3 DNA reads TGTGCCAGCAGCTTGCTCTCCAGAATCCAATCTGAGCAGTACTTC.

CDR3 loop: CASSSGTSNVAEQFF. The CDR3 DNA reads TGTGCCAGCAGCTCCGGGACTAGCAATGTTGCTGAGCAGTTCTTC. The rearrangement links TRBV7-3 to TRBJ2-1; the match to TRBD2 covers 9 bases. Germline V lookup: CDR1 SGHTA, CDR2 FQGTGA. With 4 bases clipped from V and 9 bases from J, the junction kept 10 bases outside the gene matches. This CDR3 is built from 15 residues.

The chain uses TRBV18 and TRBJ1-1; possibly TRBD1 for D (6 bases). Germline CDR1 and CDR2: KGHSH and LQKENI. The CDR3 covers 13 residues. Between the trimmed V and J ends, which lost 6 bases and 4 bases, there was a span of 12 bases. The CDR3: CASSPGQSTEAFF. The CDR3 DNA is TGTGCCAGCTCGCCCGGACAGTCCACTGAAGCTTTCTTT.

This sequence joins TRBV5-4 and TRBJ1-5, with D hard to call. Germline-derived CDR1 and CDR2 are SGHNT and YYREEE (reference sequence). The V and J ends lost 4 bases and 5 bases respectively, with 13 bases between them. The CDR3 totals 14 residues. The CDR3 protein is CASSLTLKHQPQHF. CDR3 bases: TGTGCCAGCAGCCTGACATTAAAACATCAGCCCCAGCATTTT.